A selection of T cell receptor beta chains follows, all from one sample in a study of cytomegalovirus exposure and HLA in healthy donors. The repertoire was sequenced with immunoSEQ multiplex PCR; TCRdb's copy has only in-frame clones and lacks some. In total, the table holds fewer than 200,000 clones. Material for sequencing was PBMCs. The receptors come from a man aged 25-45 years in good health and CMV-seronegative. Both conserved end residues are part of each CDR3. The D gene is left open where the match is weak.

CDR3aa	CDR3nt	v_gene	j_gene	d_gene
CASSVAEGWSYEQYF	TGTGCCAGCAGCGTAGCAGAGGGCTGGTCCTACGAGCAGTACTTC	TRBV9	TRBJ2-7	.
CALWGGQEDTEAFF	TGTGCCCTCTGGGGGGGACAGGAGGACACTGAAGCTTTCTTT	TRBV10-3	TRBJ1-1	TRBD1
CASSPSSEAFF	TGTGCCAGCTCACCTTCCAGTGAAGCTTTCTTT	TRBV18	TRBJ1-1	.
CAHARGLIDGYTF	TGTGCCCACGCTAGGGGGCTAATCGATGGCTACACCTTC	TRBV30	TRBJ1-2	TRBD1
CASSQGTVSTDTQYF	TGTGCCAGCTCCCAGGGGACAGTCAGCACAGATACGCAGTATTTT	TRBV27	TRBJ2-3	TRBD1
CASNPQGFGNTIYF	TGTGCCAGCAATCCACAGGGTTTTGGAAACACCATATATTTT	TRBV28	TRBJ1-3	.
CASSLAGGYSYEQYF	TGCGCCAGCAGCTTGGCCGGGGGGTATTCCTACGAGCAGTACTTC	TRBV5-1	TRBJ2-7	TRBD2
CASSYFGRGGTPLHF	TGTGCCAGCAGTTACTTCGGACGGGGTGGGACACCCCTCCACTTT	TRBV6-5	TRBJ1-6	.
CASSLNLGTPAWQTQYF	TGTGCCAGCAGCTTAAATTTGGGGACTCCCGCTTGGCAGACCCAGTACTTC	TRBV7-8	TRBJ2-5	.
CASSPLLQVNEKLFF	TGTGCCAGCAGTCCCCTCCTCCAGGTTAATGAAAAACTGTTTTTT	TRBV2	TRBJ1-4	.
CAWGLEHVGPDTQYF	TGTGCCTGGGGCCTGGAGCACGTTGGCCCAGATACGCAGTATTTT	TRBV30	TRBJ2-3	.
CASSPGTGTLYEQYF	TGTGCCAGCAGCCCGGGGACAGGGACCCTCTACGAGCAGTACTTC	TRBV7-9	TRBJ2-7	TRBD1
CASTSTGAPGEQYF	TGTGCCAGTACCTCGACAGGGGCACCGGGGGAGCAGTACTTC	TRBV19	TRBJ2-7	TRBD1
CASSQVGQKPEQYF	TGCGCCAGCAGCCAAGTGGGACAGAAACCCGAGCAGTACTTC	TRBV4-1	TRBJ2-7	TRBD1
CAWSVHGTRSYEQYF	TGTGCCTGGAGTGTACACGGGACTAGGAGTTACGAGCAGTACTTC	TRBV30	TRBJ2-7	TRBD2
CASSTPGLAGGPTGELFF	TGTGCCAGTAGCACCCCGGGACTAGCGGGGGGGCCCACCGGGGAGCTGTTTTTT	TRBV19	TRBJ2-2	TRBD2
CASSERGLAGGSRFGQFF	TGCGCCAGCAGTGAGAGGGGACTAGCGGGAGGGTCCCGATTCGGGCAGTTCTTC	TRBV10-1	TRBJ2-1	TRBD2
CASSPGTGMNTEAFF	TGTGCCAGCTCCCCCGGGACAGGGATGAACACTGAAGCTTTCTTT	TRBV18	TRBJ1-1	TRBD1
CASSPRVGTGDNEQFF	TGTGCCAGCTCACCACGGGTGGGAACGGGAGATAATGAGCAGTTCTTC	TRBV18	TRBJ2-1	.
CASSVVGGRQGGPTDTQYF	TGTGCCAGCAGCGTAGTGGGTGGTAGACAGGGTGGCCCCACAGATACGCAGTATTTT	TRBV9	TRBJ2-3	TRBD1
CASSSGQGERDTEAFF	TGCGCCAGCAGTTCCGGACAGGGGGAGAGAGACACTGAAGCTTTCTTT	TRBV5-1	TRBJ1-1	TRBD1
CASSVGFGGKLFF	TGTGCCAGCAGCGTAGGGTTCGGGGGTAAACTGTTTTTT	TRBV9	TRBJ1-4	.
CASSLGLAGPTDTQYF	TGTGCCAGCAGCTTGGGACTAGCGGGACCTACAGATACGCAGTATTTT	TRBV5-4	TRBJ2-3	TRBD2
CASRYLVTPDTQYF	TGTGCCAGCAGATACCTAGTTACTCCAGATACGCAGTATTTT	TRBV2	TRBJ2-3	.
CAWSAGNKETQYF	TGTGCCTGGAGTGCGGGGAACAAAGAGACCCAGTACTTC	TRBV30	TRBJ2-5	.
CASSYPGGGSYNEQFF	TGTGCCAGCAGTTACCCCGGCGGCGGATCCTACAATGAGCAGTTCTTC	TRBV6-5	TRBJ2-1	.
CASSQDDGMRGYTF	TGTGCCAGCAGCCAAGATGACGGGATGAGAGGCTACACCTTC	TRBV4-2	TRBJ1-2	.
CASSRGQGNTIYF	TGTGCCAGCAGCCGGGGACAGGGAAACACCATATATTTT	TRBV5-8	TRBJ1-3	TRBD1
CASSLVGGGHGYTF	TGCGCCAGCAGCTTGGTAGGGGGCGGTCATGGCTACACCTTC	TRBV5-1	TRBJ1-2	TRBD1
CASSIRGGGYEKLFF	TGTGCCAGTAGTATCCGGGGAGGAGGTTATGAAAAACTGTTTTTT	TRBV19	TRBJ1-4	.
CASSLVEVDTGELFF	TGTGCCAGCAGCTTAGTCGAGGTGGACACCGGGGAGCTGTTTTTT	TRBV11-2	TRBJ2-2	.
CASSREGLAGSYNEQFF	TGCGCCAGCAGCCGCGAGGGACTAGCGGGGTCCTACAATGAGCAGTTCTTC	TRBV5-1	TRBJ2-1	TRBD2
CASSLGTSGDNEQFF	TGTGCCAGCAGCCTCGGGACTAGCGGGGACAATGAGCAGTTCTTC	TRBV7-9	TRBJ2-1	TRBD2
CASRLPAGPGLALLISYEQYF	TGTGCCAGTAGACTACCCGCGGGTCCGGGACTAGCCCTATTGATCTCCTACGAGCAGTACTTC	TRBV19	TRBJ2-7	TRBD2
CASSQGQREAFF	TGTGCCAGCAGCCAAGGACAGCGTGAAGCTTTCTTT	TRBV6-6	TRBJ1-1	.
CARIQEGIRRCEQYF	TGTGCCAGAATCCAGGAGGGTATTCGTCGGTGCGAGCAGTACTTC	TRBV5-3	TRBJ2-7	.
CASSARSSTSNSPLHF	TGTGCCAGCAGTGCCCGATCCTCTACGAGTAATTCACCCCTCCACTTT	TRBV6-6	TRBJ1-6	.
CASSFDPRPTGDNEQFF	TGTGCCAGCAGCTTCGACCCCAGACCCACAGGGGACAATGAGCAGTTCTTC	TRBV11-2	TRBJ2-1	TRBD1
CASSPGTGKDYGYTF	TGTGCCAGCAGTCCCGGGACAGGGAAAGACTATGGCTACACCTTC	TRBV28	TRBJ1-2	TRBD1
CASSLGEAPTEQFF	TGTGCCAGCAGCTTAGGGGAGGCCCCTACCGAGCAGTTCTTC	TRBV7-6	TRBJ2-1	.
CASSEWGGETQYF	TGTGCCAGCAGTGAATGGGGGGGGGAGACCCAGTACTTC	TRBV2	TRBJ2-5	TRBD2
CASSLGTGGTDTQYF	TGTGCCAGCAGCCTAGGGACAGGGGGCACAGATACGCAGTATTTT	TRBV9	TRBJ2-3	TRBD1
CASSFGGADTQYF	TGCGCCAGCAGCTTCGGGGGGGCAGATACGCAGTATTTT	TRBV5-1	TRBJ2-3	TRBD2
CASSQVGGLRGYTF	TGCGCCAGCAGCCAAGTGGGGGGGCTACGGGGCTACACCTTC	TRBV4-1	TRBJ1-2	.
CASSVTSNSLYFNEQFF	TGTGCCAGCAGCGTAACTAGCAATAGTTTGTACTTCAATGAGCAGTTCTTC	TRBV9	TRBJ2-1	.
CASSPNHYEQYF	TGTGCCAGCAGCCCTAACCACTACGAGCAGTACTTC	TRBV7-2	TRBJ2-7	.